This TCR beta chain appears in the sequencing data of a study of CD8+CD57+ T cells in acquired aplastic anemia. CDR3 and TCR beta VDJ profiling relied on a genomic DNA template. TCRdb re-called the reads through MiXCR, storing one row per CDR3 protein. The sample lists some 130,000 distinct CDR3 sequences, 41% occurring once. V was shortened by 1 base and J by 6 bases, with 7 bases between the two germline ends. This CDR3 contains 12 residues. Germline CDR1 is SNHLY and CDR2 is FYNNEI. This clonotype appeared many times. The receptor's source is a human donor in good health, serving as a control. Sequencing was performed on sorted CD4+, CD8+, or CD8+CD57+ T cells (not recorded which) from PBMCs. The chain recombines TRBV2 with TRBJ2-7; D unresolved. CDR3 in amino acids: CASSEEFLEQYF. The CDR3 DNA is TGTGCCAGCAGTGAAGAATTCCTCGAGCAGTACTTC. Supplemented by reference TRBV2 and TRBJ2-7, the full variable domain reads EPEVTQTPSHQVTQMGQEVILRCVPISNHLYFYWYRQILGQKVEFLVSFYNNEISEKSEIFDDQFSVERPDGSNFTLKIRSTKLEDSAMYFCASSEEFLEQYFGPGTRLTVT.